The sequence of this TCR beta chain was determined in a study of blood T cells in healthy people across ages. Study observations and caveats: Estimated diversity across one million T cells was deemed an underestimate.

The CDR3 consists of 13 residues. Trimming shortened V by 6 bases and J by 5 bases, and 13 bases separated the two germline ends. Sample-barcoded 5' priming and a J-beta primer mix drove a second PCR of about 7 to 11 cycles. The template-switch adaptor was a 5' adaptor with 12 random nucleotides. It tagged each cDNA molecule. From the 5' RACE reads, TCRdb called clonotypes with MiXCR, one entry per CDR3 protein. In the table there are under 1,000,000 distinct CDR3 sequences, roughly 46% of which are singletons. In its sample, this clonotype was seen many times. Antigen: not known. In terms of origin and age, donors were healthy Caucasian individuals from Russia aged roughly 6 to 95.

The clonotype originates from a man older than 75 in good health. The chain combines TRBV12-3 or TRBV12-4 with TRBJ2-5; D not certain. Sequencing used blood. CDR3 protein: CASSYIEGETQYF. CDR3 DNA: TGTGCCAGCAGCTACATCGAAGGGGAGACCCAGTACTTC.